The clone carrying this T cell receptor (beta chain) was picked up many times. Antigen specificity is unknown. The sample originates from a study of Graves' ophthalmopathy and Graves' hyperthyroidism. General observations from the study: Blood shared most expanded thyroid clonotypes above 0.001 frequency. With a specificity of around 76% and a sensitivity of about 70%, the model predicted ophthalmopathy progression. With approximately 90% sensitivity and around 80% specificity, a 13-signature model separated ophthalmopathy from stable hyperthyroidism.

Trimming cost V 6 bases and J 6 bases, with 18 bases left between them. This CDR3 is built from 15 residues. From germline, CDR1 is LNHDA and CDR2 SQIVND (reference sequence). RNA transcripts served as template for amplifying TCR beta CDR3 sequences. Following a first-round RT-PCR that used HTBI primers, a second-round multiplex PCR was carried out. Each CDR3 protein gets one entry after TCRdb re-called the multiplex PCR reads with MiXCR. This table has about 400,000 distinct CDR3 sequences, approximately 20% appearing once. The source of the PBMCs was about 10 ml of fresh peripheral blood. Material: peripheral blood. The TCR sequence derives from a woman between 18 and 30 years old with Graves' ophthalmopathy. The chain employs TRBV19 and TRBJ1-5; D may be TRBD1 (5 bases). The CDR3 protein is CASSAPGLAPQPQHF. Written as DNA, the CDR3 is TGTGCCAGTAGCGCCCCGGGACTTGCACCTCAGCCCCAGCATTTT.